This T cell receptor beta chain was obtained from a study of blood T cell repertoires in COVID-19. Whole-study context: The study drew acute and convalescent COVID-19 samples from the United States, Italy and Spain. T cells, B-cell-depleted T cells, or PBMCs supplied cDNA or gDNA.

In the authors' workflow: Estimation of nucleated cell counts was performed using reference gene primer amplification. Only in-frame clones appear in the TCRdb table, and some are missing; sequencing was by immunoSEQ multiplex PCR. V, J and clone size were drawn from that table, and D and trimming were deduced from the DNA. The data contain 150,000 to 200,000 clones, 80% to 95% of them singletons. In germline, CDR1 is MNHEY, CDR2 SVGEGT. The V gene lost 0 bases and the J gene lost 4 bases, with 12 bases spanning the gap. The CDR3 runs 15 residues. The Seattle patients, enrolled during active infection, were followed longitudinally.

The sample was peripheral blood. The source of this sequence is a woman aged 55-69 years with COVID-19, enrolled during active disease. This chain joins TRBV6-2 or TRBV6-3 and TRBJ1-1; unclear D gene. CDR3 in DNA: TGTGCCAGCAGTTACTCCCCTTTAACGGGCACTGAAGCTTTCTTT. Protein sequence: CASSYSPLTGTEAFF.